This T cell receptor beta chain was sequenced during a study of CD8+ T cells in alopecia areata. General observations from the study: TCRs were shared less clearly across patients than in mice, possibly for HLA-related reasons.

cDNA reverse transcribed from extracted RNA served as the sequencing template. Data came from immunoSEQ multiplex PCR; TCRdb stores just in-frame clones and leaves some out. The sample yields about 220,000 clones, roughly 56% seen once. The V end was cut by 9 bases, the J end by 5 bases, with 13 bases between. In germline, CDR1 is MNHNY, CDR2 SVGAGI (reference sequence). The CDR3 has 12 residues. Notes on this clone: The antigen is unknown.

As for treatment: oral pan-JAK inhibitor, 5-10 mg twice daily. The rearrangement uses TRBV6-6 and TRBJ2-5, with D maybe TRBD1 (6 bases). The clonotype originates from a human donor with alopecia areata. The input for sequencing was CD4+ T cells sorted from blood, taken at week 4, from a patient treated with tofacitinib. CDR3 DNA: TGTGCCAGTTCAGGGGTTTCGGAGACCCAGTACTTC. Its protein product is CASSGVSETQYF.